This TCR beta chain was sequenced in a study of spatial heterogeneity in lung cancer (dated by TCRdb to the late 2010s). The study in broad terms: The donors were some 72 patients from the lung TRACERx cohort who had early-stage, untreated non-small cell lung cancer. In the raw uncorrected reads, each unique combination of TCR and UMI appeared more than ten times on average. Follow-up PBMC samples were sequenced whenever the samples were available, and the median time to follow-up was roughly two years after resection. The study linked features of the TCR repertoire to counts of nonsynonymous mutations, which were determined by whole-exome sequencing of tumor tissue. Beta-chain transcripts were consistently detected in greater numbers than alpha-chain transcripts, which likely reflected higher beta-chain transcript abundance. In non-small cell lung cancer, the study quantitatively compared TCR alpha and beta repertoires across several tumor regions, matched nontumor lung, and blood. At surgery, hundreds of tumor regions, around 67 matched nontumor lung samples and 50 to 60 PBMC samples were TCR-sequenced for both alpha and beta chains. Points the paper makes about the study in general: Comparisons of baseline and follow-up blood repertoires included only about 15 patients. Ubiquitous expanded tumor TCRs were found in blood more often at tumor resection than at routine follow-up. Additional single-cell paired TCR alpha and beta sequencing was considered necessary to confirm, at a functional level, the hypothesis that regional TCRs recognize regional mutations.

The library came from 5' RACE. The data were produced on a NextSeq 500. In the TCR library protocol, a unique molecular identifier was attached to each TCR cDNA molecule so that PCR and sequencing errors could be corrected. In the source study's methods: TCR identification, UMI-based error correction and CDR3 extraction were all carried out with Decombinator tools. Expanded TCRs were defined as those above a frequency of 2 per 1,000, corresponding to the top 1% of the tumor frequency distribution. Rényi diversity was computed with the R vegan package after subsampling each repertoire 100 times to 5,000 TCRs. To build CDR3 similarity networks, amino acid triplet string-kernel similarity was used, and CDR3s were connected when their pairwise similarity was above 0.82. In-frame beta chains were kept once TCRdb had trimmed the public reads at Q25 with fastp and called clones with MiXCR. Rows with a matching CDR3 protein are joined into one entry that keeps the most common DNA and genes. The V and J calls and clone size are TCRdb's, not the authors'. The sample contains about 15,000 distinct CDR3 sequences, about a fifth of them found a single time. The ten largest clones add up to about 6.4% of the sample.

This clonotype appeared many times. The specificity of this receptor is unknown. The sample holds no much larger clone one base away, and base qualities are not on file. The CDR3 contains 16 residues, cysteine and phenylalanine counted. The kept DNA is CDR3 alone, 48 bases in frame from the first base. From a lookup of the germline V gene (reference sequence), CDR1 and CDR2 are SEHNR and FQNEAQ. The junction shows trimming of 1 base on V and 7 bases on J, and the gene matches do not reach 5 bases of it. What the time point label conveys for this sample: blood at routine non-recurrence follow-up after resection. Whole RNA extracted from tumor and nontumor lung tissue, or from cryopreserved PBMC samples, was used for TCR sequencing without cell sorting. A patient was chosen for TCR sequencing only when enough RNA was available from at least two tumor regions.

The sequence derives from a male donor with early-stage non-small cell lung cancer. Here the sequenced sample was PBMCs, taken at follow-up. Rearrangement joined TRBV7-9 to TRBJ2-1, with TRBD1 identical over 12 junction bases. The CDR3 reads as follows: CASSLGPGQGANEQFF. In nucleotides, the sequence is TGTGCCAGCAGCTTAGGGCCGGGACAGGGGGCGAATGAGCAGTTCTTC.